Below, one TCR beta chain is given with its context. Its antigen is currently unknown. This entry is derived from a study of molecular identifiers for immune sequencing clone quantification. Broader study findings: Investigators reportedly could detect spiked Jurkat TCR RNA from one cell among around 930,000 naive cells. Clones above 20 RNA copies held over 98% of effector molecules, under 1% in naive cells.

Bulk TCR libraries used previously described methods and listed TCR primers. TCRdb reprocessed the PCR reads with MiXCR, giving one entry per CDR3 protein. The repertoire holds over 60,000 distinct CDR3 sequences, with 15% to 20% as singletons. The V gene lost 7 bases and the J gene lost 2 bases, with 15 bases spanning the gap. The length of the CDR3 is 13 residues. Germline assignment: CDR1 SQVTM and CDR2 ANQGSEA. The chain uses TRBV29-1 and TRBJ2-7; D is perhaps TRBD1 or TRBD2 (5 bases each). The TCR originated in a human donor in good health. Some libraries in this study had Jurkat cell RNA spiked in. Sequencing was done on a sample of naive CD8+ T cells from blood, with Jurkat cell RNA spiked in. Subset: FACS-sorted CD8+CD4-CCR7+CD45RA+ naive T cells. In DNA form, the CDR3 reads TGCAGCGCTTCGGGGACGATCACCTACGAGCAGTACTTC. Its translation: CSASGTITYEQYF.